Following are 18 T cell receptor beta chains from one sample sequenced in a study of vaccination effects on CD4 cells after COVID-19. No antigen is known for these receptors. Here immunoSEQ multiplex PCR was the method, and the copy in TCRdb shows in-frame clones only, minus some. The sample contains tens of thousands of clones, roughly 67% of which appear only once. Antigen-specific CD4+ T cells were first expanded with viral peptide pools by the ViraFEST assay and only then sequenced. Following 10 days of culture, CD4+ T cells were isolated. Each person got two doses of an mRNA SARS-CoV-2 vaccine, BNT162b2 or mRNA-1273. Source: CD4+ T cells from PBMCs cultured with SARS-CoV-2 spike peptides, taken after COVID-19 vaccination. These TCRs come from a human donor who received a COVID-19 vaccine.

The chain joins TRBV19 to TRBJ2-7, with D possibly being TRBD1 or TRBD2 (5 bases each). Trimming cost V 6 bases and J 4 bases, with 13 bases left between them. This CDR3 has 13 residues. Germline loops: CDR1 LNHDA, CDR2 SQIVND (reference sequence). The CDR3 loop is CASSKNEGYEQYF. The CDR3 region has the DNA TGTGCCAGTAGCAAAAACGAGGGGTACGAGCAGTACTTC.

The rearrangement joins TRBV24-1 to TRBJ1-1, with 7 bases fitting TRBD1. The CDR3 contains 16 residues. Losses at the gene ends were 4 bases for V and 2 bases for J; bases not matched to a gene: 9. CDR1 is KGHDR, CDR2 SFDVKD, per germline. Here the CDR3 reads CATSEPADRKNTEAFF. The CDR3, as DNA: TGTGCCACCAGTGAGCCTGCGGACAGGAAAAACACTGAAGCTTTCTTT.

The chain links TRBV24-1 to TRBJ2-7, with TRBD2 identical over 8 bases. The CDR3 has 13 residues. The V segment lost 6 bases and the J segment 6 bases; nucleotides outside the gene matches: 6. Germline V gene sequence: CDR1 KGHDR, CDR2 SFDVKD. CDR3 residues: CATSKSGGVEQYF. Written as DNA, the CDR3 is TGTGCCACCAGTAAATCCGGGGGGGTCGAGCAGTACTTC.

This chain uses TRBV11-3 with TRBJ2-1; 12 positions match TRBD2. Trimming took 5 bases from V and 3 from J; bases not matched to a gene: 2. The CDR3 covers 15 residues. Germline CDR1 and CDR2: SGHNT and YENEEA. The DNA of the CDR3 is TGTGCCAGCAGCCAGGGACTAGCGGGCTACAATGAGCAGTTCTTC. Translated: CASSQGLAGYNEQFF.

This clone was seen more than once but under ten times. CDR3: CASKPTGDSNQPQHF. CDR3 nucleotide sequence: TGTGCCAGCAAACCAACAGGGGATAGCAATCAGCCCCAGCATTTT. This sequence joins TRBV6-5 and TRBJ1-5; 7 bases are shared with TRBD1. The CDR3 consists of 15 residues. V was pared by 7 bases and J by 0 bases, with 6 bases of the junction left unmatched. Germline V gene lookup returns CDR1 MNHEY and CDR2 SVGAGI.

This clone was seen more than once but under ten times. V and J are TRBV2 and TRBJ2-7; D perhaps matches TRBD2 (5 bases). With 6 bases removed from V and 2 bases from J, the gap between germline ends came to 11 bases. The germline V gene encodes CDR1 SNHLY and CDR2 FYNNEI. The CDR3 has 13 residues. The CDR3 is CASRPDGAYEQYF. CDR3 bases: TGTGCCAGCAGACCGGACGGGGCCTACGAGCAGTACTTC.

The V and J genes are TRBV12-5 and TRBJ1-4; D not resolved. Deletions cut 5 bases from V and 10 bases from J, with 8 bases between. The germline CDR1 and CDR2 sequences are LGHNT and FRNRAP. The CDR3 is made up of 11 amino acids. This CDR3 is CASGLRTKLFF. Here the CDR3 DNA reads TGTGCTAGTGGTCTCCGCACAAAACTGTTTTTT.

This clone occurred once. The V call is TRBV5-1, the J call TRBJ2-7; 13 bases map to TRBD2. CDR3 length: 15 amino acids. The V segment lost 2 bases and the J segment 6 bases; nucleotides outside the gene matches: 5. The germline gives CDR1 SGHRS, CDR2 YFSETQ. The CDR3 protein is CASSLTGLAGLEQYF. Written as DNA, the CDR3 is TGCGCCAGCAGCTTAACGGGACTAGCGGGGCTCGAGCAGTACTTC.

The V call is TRBV7-6, the J call TRBJ1-2, with 7 bases lining up with TRBD1. Losses at the gene ends were 1 base for V and 8 bases for J; bases not matched to a gene: 10. Germline V gene data show CDR1 as SGHVS and CDR2 as FNYEAQ. The CDR3 has 15 residues. The chain's CDR3 is CASSLEARGSGGYTF. The CDR3 DNA reads TGTGCCAGCAGCTTAGAAGCCAGGGGGTCCGGCGGCTACACCTTC.

This clone occurred a few times. Within the sample, other DNA sequences also encode this same CDR3. The chain is built from TRBV6-5 and TRBJ1-6; 7 bases agree with TRBD1. Germline V gives CDR1 MNHEY, CDR2 SVGAGI. The CDR3 totals 14 residues. After removal of 6 bases from V and 4 bases from J, the junction contained 3 bases not matched to a gene. The CDR3 coding sequence is TGTGCCAGCAGAAGGGACAGTTATAATTCACCCCTCCACTTT. Amino acids: CASRRDSYNSPLHF.

This chain links TRBV18 with TRBJ1-3; 9 nucleotides match TRBD1. Germline V gives CDR1 KGHSH, CDR2 LQKENI. There are 16 residues in the CDR3. The trim removed 2 bases at V and 0 bases at J, leaving 2 bases unmatched. CDR3 amino acids: CASSPGTGLSGNTIYF. In nucleotides, the CDR3 is TGTGCCAGCTCACCAGGGACAGGGCTCTCTGGAAACACCATATATTTT.

The gene calls are TRBV7-9 and TRBJ1-3, with unresolved D. CDR1 SEHNR and CDR2 FQNEAQ come from the germline V gene (reference sequence). The CDR3 loop spans 12 amino acids. The V end lost 2 bases, the J end lost 3 bases, and 2 bases lay between the germline ends. CDR3 sequence: CASSLSGNTIYF. In DNA form, the CDR3 reads TGTGCCAGCAGCTTAAGTGGAAACACCATATATTTT.

The chain has TRBV18 and TRBJ1-2; the D gene is possibly TRBD1 (5 bases). The CDR3 covers 12 residues. V was pared by 4 bases and J by 8 bases, with 11 bases between. CDR1 and CDR2 (germline): KGHSH, LQKENI. The CDR3 DNA reads as TGTGCCAGCTCACTCCAGGGATCAGGCTACACCTTC. Amino acids: CASSLQGSGYTF.

In this sample, this clone turned up a few times. This chain connects TRBV6-5 to TRBJ1-1; D remains unclear. The CDR3 length is 16 residues. Germline V gene lookup returns CDR1 MNHEY and CDR2 SVGAGI. Trimming cost V 1 base and J 0 bases, with 12 bases left between them. The CDR3 here is CASSYLSRRMNTEAFF. CDR3 nucleotide sequence: TGTGCCAGCAGTTACTTGTCTAGGCGCATGAACACTGAAGCTTTCTTT.

The chain is built from TRBV19 and TRBJ2-7, with 8 bases identical to TRBD2. The length of the CDR3 is 15 residues. Trimming took 4 bases from V and 7 from J; bases not matched to a gene: 12. Germline CDR1 reads LNHDA; CDR2 reads SQIVND (reference sequence). The CDR3 nucleotides are TGTGCCAGTAGTAGAGGACTAGCATTAACGGGGGAGCAGTACTTC. It translates to CASSRGLALTGEQYF.

The CDR3 spells CASSSNQQYEQYF. In nucleotides, the CDR3 is TGCGCCAGCAGCTCCAATCAGCAGTACGAGCAGTACTTC. This sequence joins TRBV5-1 and TRBJ2-7; D is ambiguous. V was cut by 3 bases and J by 4 bases, with 11 bases left in between. CDR3 length equals 13 residues. Germline V gives CDR1 SGHRS, CDR2 YFSETQ. The whole variable domain, remainder taken from reference TRBV5-1 and TRBJ2-7, is KAGVTQTPRYLIKTRGQQVTLSCSPISGHRSVSWYQQTPGQGLQFLFEYFSETQRNKGNFPGRFSGRQFSNSRSEMNVSTLELGDSALYLCASSSNQQYEQYFGPGTRLTVT.

This sequence joins TRBV12-3 or TRBV12-4 and TRBJ1-1; TRBD1 is a possible D gene (5 bases). CDR3 length: 12 residues. V was trimmed by 10 bases and J by 10 bases, leaving 19 bases between them. CDR3 bases: TGTGCCACCGGGGTGGAGGGGCTGGGAGCTTTCTTT. This codes for CATGVEGLGAFF.

A few counts support this clone. This chain uses TRBV18 with TRBJ2-1; 7 positions match TRBD1. With 0 bases clipped from V and 5 bases from J, the junction kept 7 bases outside the gene matches. This CDR3 is 16 amino acids long. In germline, CDR1 is KGHSH, CDR2 LQKENI. For the CDR3, the DNA is TGTGCCAGCTCACCACCAGGGGGCGCACGAAACAATGAGCAGTTCTTC. It specifies CASSPPGGARNNEQFF.